The 11 T cell receptor beta chains given below trace back to one sample, sequenced in a study of shared clonotypes between healthy human individuals. The repertoire was sequenced with immunoSEQ multiplex PCR; TCRdb's copy has only in-frame clones and lacks some. Here the sample spans about 2.4 million clones, roughly 93% being singletons. The specimen was naive CD4+ T cells from PBMCs. Subset denoted: CD45RA+ positively selected. Receptors originate from a man aged 18 to 29 in good health. Some clones in this sample may be carry-over from other donors' samples.

A note on this clone: An end of the junction differs from the germline gene, which may be a read error. The gene calls are TRBV10-3 and TRBJ2-7; TRBD1 matches 9 bases. The CDR3 is 14 residues long. Germline CDR1 ENHRY, CDR2 SYGVKD. Here the CDR3 reads CAISNRGQSSEQYF. The CDR3 DNA follows: TGTGCCATCAGTAACAGGGGGCAATCCTCCGAGCAGTACTTC.

V is TRBV6-1 and J is TRBJ2-1, with D maybe TRBD1 (7 bases). Trimming left V 4 bases short and J 6 bases short, with 16 bases between. The CDR3 spans 15 residues. Germline CDR1 reads MNHNS; CDR2 reads SASEGT. CDR3 sequence reads: CASSARQGGANEQFF. CDR3 sequence (DNA): TGTGCCAGCAGTGCCAGGCAGGGGGGAGCCAATGAGCAGTTCTTC.

The CDR3 DNA follows: TGCGCCAGCAGCTTGATGGGTGGGCGCGGGGAGACCCAGTACTTC. It codes for CASSLMGGRGETQYF. The chain recombines TRBV5-1 with TRBJ2-5; possible D gene TRBD2, 5 bases. The CDR3 length is 15 residues. The germline V and J ends were trimmed by 1 base and 5 bases, with 15 bases remaining between them. From germline, CDR1 is SGHRS and CDR2 YFSETQ.

The rearrangement links TRBV28 to TRBJ2-7; 8 bases agree with TRBD1. V lost 10 bases, J lost 0 bases, and 8 bases stayed unmatched. Germline V gene data show CDR1 as MDHEN and CDR2 as SYDVKM. This CDR3 contains 14 residues. The CDR3 nucleotides read TGTGCCATCCAGGGACAGGTGAGCTCCTACGAGCAGTACTTC. Protein: CAIQGQVSSYEQYF.

V gene TRBV4-3 combines with J gene TRBJ1-3; D not certain. The V end lost 0 bases, the J end lost 9 bases, and 12 bases lay between the germline ends. CDR1 LGHNA and CDR2 YSLEER come from the germline V gene. The CDR3 length is 14 residues. CDR3 in amino acids: CASSQDLPGGTIYF. Here the CDR3 DNA reads TGCGCCAGCAGCCAAGACTTACCGGGAGGCACCATATATTTT.

The V call is TRBV9, the J call TRBJ2-7; D is undetermined. CDR1 SGDLS and CDR2 YYNGEE come from the germline V gene. The CDR3 loop spans 15 amino acids. The V gene lost 0 bases and the J gene lost 9 bases, with 19 bases spanning the gap. CDR3 region: CASSVDWTAPQGQYF. The CDR3 nucleotides are TGTGCCAGCAGCGTAGACTGGACGGCTCCGCAAGGGCAGTACTTC.

This sequence joins TRBV7-9 and TRBJ2-1; D is uncertain. The CDR3 consists of 14 residues. Germline V lookup: CDR1 SEHNR, CDR2 FQNEAQ (reference sequence). V was trimmed by 1 base and J by 7 bases, leaving 11 bases between them. The CDR3 is CASSLGPVRNEQFF. The CDR3 DNA follows: TGTGCCAGCAGCTTAGGCCCTGTACGGAATGAGCAGTTCTTC.

The gene calls are TRBV7-3 and TRBJ2-1; a possible D gene is TRBD2 (5 bases). V was clipped by 5 bases and J by 8 bases, with 13 bases between them. The V gene's germline CDR1 is SGHTA and CDR2 FQGTGA. The CDR3 is made up of 13 amino acids. CDR3: CASSPGEPHEQFF. CDR3 DNA: TGTGCCAGCAGCCCCGGGGAACCGCATGAGCAGTTCTTC.

The chain recombines TRBV19 with TRBJ2-5; 10 bases match TRBD1. Germline lookup yields CDR1 LNHDA and CDR2 SQIVND (reference sequence). CDR3 length equals 16 residues. With 7 bases clipped from V and 5 bases from J, the junction kept 13 bases outside the gene matches. CDR3 bases: TGTGCCAGTACGGGGTCCGGGACAGGGGTTCGGGAGACCCAGTACTTC. Protein product: CASTGSGTGVRETQYF.

This chain joins TRBV13 and TRBJ1-4, with a weak D call TRBD1 (5 bases). Deletions cut 5 bases from V and 1 base from J, with 11 bases between. The CDR3 has 15 amino acids. CDR1 and CDR2 (germline): PRHDT, FYEKMQ (reference sequence). The CDR3 here is CASSEAGRTNEKLFF. The CDR3, as DNA: TGTGCCAGCAGCGAAGCGGGGCGAACTAATGAAAAACTGTTTTTT.

This chain uses TRBV28 with TRBJ2-5, with 8 nucleotides matching TRBD2. The CDR3 has 17 residues. Germline CDR1 reads MDHEN; CDR2 reads SYDVKM. J was trimmed by 1 base and V by 5 bases; bases with no gene match: 12. The CDR3 DNA follows: TGTGCCAGCAGTCAACGTGGGGCTAGCGGGTTCCAAGAGACCCAGTACTTC. It yields the protein CASSQRGASGFQETQYF.